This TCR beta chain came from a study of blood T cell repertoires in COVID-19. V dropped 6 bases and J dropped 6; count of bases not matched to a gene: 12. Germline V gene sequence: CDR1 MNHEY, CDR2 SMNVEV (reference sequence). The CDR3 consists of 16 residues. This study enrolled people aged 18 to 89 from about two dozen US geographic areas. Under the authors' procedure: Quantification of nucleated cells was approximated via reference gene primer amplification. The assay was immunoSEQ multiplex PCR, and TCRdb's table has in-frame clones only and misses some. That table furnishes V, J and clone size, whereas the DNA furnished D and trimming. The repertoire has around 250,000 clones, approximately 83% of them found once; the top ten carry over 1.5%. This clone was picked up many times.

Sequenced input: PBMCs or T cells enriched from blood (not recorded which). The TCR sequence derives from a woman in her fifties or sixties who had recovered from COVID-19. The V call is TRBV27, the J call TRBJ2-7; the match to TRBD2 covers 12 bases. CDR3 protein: CASSWAATSGSLEQYF. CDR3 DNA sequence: TGTGCCAGCAGCTGGGCGGCGACTAGCGGGAGTCTCGAGCAGTACTTC.